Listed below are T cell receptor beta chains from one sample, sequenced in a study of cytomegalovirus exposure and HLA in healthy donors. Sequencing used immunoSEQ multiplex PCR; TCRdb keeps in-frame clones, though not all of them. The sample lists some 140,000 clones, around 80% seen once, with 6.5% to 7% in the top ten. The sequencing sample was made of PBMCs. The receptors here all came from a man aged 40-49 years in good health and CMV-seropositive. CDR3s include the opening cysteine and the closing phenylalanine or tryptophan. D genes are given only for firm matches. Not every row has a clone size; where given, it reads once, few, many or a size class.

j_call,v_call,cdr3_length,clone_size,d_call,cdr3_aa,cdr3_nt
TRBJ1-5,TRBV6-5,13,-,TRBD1,CASSSDRNQPQHF,TGTGCCAGCAGTTCGGACAGGAATCAGCCCCAGCATTTT
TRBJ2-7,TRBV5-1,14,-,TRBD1,CASSPGTGTMGQYF,TGCGCCAGCAGCCCCGGGACAGGAACAATGGGGCAGTACTTC
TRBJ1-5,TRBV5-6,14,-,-,CASSNRDSNQPQHF,TGTGCCAGCAGCAACAGAGATAGCAATCAGCCCCAGCATTTT
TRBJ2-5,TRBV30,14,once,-,CAWSVGVIQETQYF,TGTGCCTGGAGTGTAGGGGTCATACAAGAGACCCAGTACTTC
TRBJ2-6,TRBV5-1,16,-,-,CASSLFRASGANVLTF,TGCGCCAGCAGCTTGTTCAGGGCCTCTGGGGCCAACGTCCTGACTTTC
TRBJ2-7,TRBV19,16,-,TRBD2,CASSIGLAGAFYEQYF,TGTGCCAGTAGTATCGGGTTAGCGGGAGCATTCTACGAGCAGTACTTC
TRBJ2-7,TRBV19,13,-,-,CASSGGILYEQYF,TGTGCCAGTAGTGGCGGGATCCTCTACGAGCAGTACTTC
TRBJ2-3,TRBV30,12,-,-,CAWGTRADTQYF,TGTGCCTGGGGAACGAGGGCAGATACGCAGTATTTT
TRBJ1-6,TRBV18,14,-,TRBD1,CASSLRDRNSPLHF,TGTGCCAGCTCACTCCGGGACAGAAATTCACCCCTCCACTTT
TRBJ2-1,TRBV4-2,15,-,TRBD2,CASSQETSAYNEQFF,TGTGCCAGCAGCCAAGAAACTAGCGCCTACAATGAGCAGTTCTTC
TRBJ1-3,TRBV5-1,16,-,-,CASSPEGASPGNTIYF,TGCGCCAGCAGCCCCGAGGGAGCCTCTCCTGGAAACACCATATATTTT
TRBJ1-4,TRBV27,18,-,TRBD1,CASSGQGAIRRGYEKLFF,TGTGCCAGCAGTGGGCAGGGGGCCATCAGGCGAGGGTATGAAAAACTGTTTTTT
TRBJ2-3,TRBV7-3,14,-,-,CASSSISGDLTQYF,TGTGCCAGCAGCTCGATATCAGGCGACCTTACGCAGTATTTT
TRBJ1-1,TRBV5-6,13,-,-,CASSHRVYTEAFF,TGTGCCAGCAGCCACAGGGTGTACACTGAAGCTTTCTTT
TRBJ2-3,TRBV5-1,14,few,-,CASSWGDLTDTQYF,TGCGCCAGCAGCTGGGGAGACCTCACAGATACGCAGTATTTT
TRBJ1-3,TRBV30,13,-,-,CAWTGSSGNTIYF,TGTGCCTGGACAGGTTCCTCTGGAAACACCATATATTTT
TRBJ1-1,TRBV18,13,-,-,CASSPLRDAEAFF,TGTGCCAGCTCACCACTCAGGGATGCTGAAGCTTTCTTT
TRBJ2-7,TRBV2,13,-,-,CASRGTTSREQYF,TGTGCCAGCAGGGGTACGACCAGCAGGGAGCAGTACTTC
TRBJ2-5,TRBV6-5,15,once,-,CASSYLSGLQETQYF,TGTGCCAGCAGTTACCTCAGCGGATTACAAGAGACCCAGTACTTC
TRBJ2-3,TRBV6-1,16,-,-,CASSELVPGGGDTQYF,TGTGCCAGCAGTGAGCTCGTACCAGGGGGAGGAGATACGCAGTATTTT
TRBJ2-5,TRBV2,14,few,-,CASTQASLLETQYF,TGTGCCAGCACCCAGGCTAGCCTGCTAGAGACCCAGTACTTC
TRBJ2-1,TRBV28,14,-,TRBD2,CASSPGRTYNEQFF,TGTGCCAGCAGTCCCGGGAGGACTTACAATGAGCAGTTCTTC
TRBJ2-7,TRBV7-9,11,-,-,CSSSLYYEQYF,TGTTCCAGCAGCTTATATTACGAGCAGTACTTC
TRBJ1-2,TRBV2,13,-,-,CASSAQGTYGYTF,TGTGCCAGCAGTGCGCAGGGCACCTATGGCTACACCTTC
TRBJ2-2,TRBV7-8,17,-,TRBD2,CASSPRSGGETFRELFF,TGTGCCAGCAGCCCCCGGTCGGGAGGCGAAACCTTCAGGGAGCTGTTTTTT
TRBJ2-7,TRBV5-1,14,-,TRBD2,CASSRTSGTYEQYF,TGCGCCAGCAGCCGGACTAGCGGGACCTACGAGCAGTACTTC
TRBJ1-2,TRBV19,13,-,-,CASSIGAGGGYTF,TGTGCCAGTAGTATAGGAGCGGGAGGTGGCTACACCTTC
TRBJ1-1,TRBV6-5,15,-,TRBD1,CASSSYRGVGTEAFF,TGTGCCAGCAGTTCATACAGGGGCGTTGGAACTGAAGCTTTCTTT
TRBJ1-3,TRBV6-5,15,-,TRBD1,CASRYLRDSGNTIYF,TGTGCCAGCAGGTACTTAAGGGACAGTGGAAACACCATATATTTT
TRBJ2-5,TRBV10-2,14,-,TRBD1,CASSRGQGFVTQYF,TGCGCCAGCTCCCGAGGACAGGGATTTGTGACCCAGTACTTC
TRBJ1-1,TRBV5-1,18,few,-,CASSLGGGGGKMNTEAFF,TGCGCCAGCAGCTTGGGGGGTGGGGGGGGAAAAATGAACACTGAAGCTTTCTTT
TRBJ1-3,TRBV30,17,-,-,CAWSPLDRRIWGNTIYF,TGTGCCTGGAGTCCCTTGGACAGAAGAATTTGGGGAAACACCATATATTTT
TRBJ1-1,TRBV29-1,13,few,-,CSVVVALNTEAFF,TGCAGCGTTGTTGTAGCCCTGAACACTGAAGCTTTCTTT
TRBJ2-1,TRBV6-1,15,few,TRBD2,CASSRLAGGGNEQFF,TGTGCCAGCAGTAGACTAGCGGGAGGAGGAAATGAGCAGTTCTTC
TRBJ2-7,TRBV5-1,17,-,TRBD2,CASSFGGLAGNSYEQYF,TGCGCCAGCAGCTTCGGTGGACTAGCGGGAAACTCCTACGAGCAGTACTTC
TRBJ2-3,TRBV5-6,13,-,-,CASSLTASFLSYF,TGTGCCAGCAGCTTGACCGCTAGCTTTCTCTCATATTTT
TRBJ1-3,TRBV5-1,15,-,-,CASRDLSSSGNTIYF,TGCGCCAGCAGGGATCTTTCTAGCTCTGGAAACACCATATATTTT
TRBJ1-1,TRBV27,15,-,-,CASSTAGRLNTEAFF,TGTGCCAGCAGTACCGCGGGAAGGCTGAACACTGAAGCTTTCTTT
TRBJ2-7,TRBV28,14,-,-,CASSPSWKGYEQYF,TGTGCCAGCAGTCCGTCTTGGAAGGGGTACGAGCAGTACTTC
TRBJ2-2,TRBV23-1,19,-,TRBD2,CASSSIGKWLAGVHGELFF,TGCGCCAGCAGTTCTATCGGAAAATGGCTAGCGGGAGTTCACGGGGAGCTGTTTTTT
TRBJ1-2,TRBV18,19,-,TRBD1,CASSPRGNRDRGLGDGYTF,TGTGCCAGCTCACCTCGAGGCAACCGGGACAGGGGCCTCGGGGATGGCTACACCTTC
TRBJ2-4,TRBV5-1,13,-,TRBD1,CASRTTGGNIQYF,TGCGCCAGCAGGACAACAGGGGGCAACATTCAGTACTTC
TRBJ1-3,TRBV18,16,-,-,CASSSTPRGGGNTIYF,TGTGCCAGCTCCTCAACCCCGAGAGGAGGAGGAAACACCATATATTTT
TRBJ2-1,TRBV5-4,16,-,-,CASSFRLGDSYNEQFF,TGTGCCAGCAGCTTCAGGCTCGGGGATTCCTACAATGAGCAGTTCTTC
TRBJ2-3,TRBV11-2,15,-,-,CASSSSLDWVDTQYF,TGTGCCAGCAGCTCCTCGCTGGACTGGGTAGATACGCAGTATTTT
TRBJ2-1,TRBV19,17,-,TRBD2,CASSIDWDSGVYNEQFF,TGTGCCAGTAGTATAGATTGGGATAGCGGGGTCTACAATGAGCAGTTCTTC
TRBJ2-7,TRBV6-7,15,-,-,CASRLRLLRTYEQYF,TGTGCCAGCAGACTAAGACTCCTGCGAACCTACGAGCAGTACTTC
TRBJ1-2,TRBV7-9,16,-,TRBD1,CASSPRTGAGNYGYTF,TGTGCCAGCAGCCCTCGGACAGGGGCCGGCAACTATGGCTACACCTTC
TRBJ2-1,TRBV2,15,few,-,CASRVLVFALNEQFF,TGTGCCAGCAGAGTCCTAGTATTCGCCTTGAATGAGCAGTTCTTC
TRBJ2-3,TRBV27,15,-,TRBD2,CASSLPSGGTDTQYF,TGTGCCAGCAGTTTACCTAGCGGGGGCACAGATACGCAGTATTTT
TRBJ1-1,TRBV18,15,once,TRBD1,CASSPPPDRLTEAFF,TGTGCCAGCTCACCACCTCCGGACAGGCTCACTGAAGCTTTCTTT
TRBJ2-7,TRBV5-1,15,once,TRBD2,CASRPGLAGAREQYF,TGCGCCAGCAGACCCGGACTAGCGGGAGCCCGGGAGCAGTACTTC
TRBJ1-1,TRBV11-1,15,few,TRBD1,CASSTRQGMNTEAFF,TGTGCCAGCAGCACCCGACAGGGTATGAACACTGAAGCTTTCTTT